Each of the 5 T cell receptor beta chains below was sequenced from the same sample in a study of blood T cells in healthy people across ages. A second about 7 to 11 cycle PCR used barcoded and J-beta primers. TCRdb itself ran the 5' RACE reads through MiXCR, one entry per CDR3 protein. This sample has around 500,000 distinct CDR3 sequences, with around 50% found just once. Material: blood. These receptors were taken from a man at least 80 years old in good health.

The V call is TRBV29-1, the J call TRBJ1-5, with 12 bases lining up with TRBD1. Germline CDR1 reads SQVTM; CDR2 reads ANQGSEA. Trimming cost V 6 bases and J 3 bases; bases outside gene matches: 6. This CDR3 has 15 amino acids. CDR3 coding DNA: TGCAGCGTCCAGGGGACAGGGGGCAACAATCAGCCCCAGCATTTT. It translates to CSVQGTGGNNQPQHF.

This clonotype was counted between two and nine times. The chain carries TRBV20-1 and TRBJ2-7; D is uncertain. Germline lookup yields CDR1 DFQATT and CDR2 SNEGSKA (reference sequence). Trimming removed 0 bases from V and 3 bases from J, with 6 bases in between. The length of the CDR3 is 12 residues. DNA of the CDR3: TGCAGTGCTAGAGACAGAAACTACGAGCAGTACTTC. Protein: CSARDRNYEQYF.

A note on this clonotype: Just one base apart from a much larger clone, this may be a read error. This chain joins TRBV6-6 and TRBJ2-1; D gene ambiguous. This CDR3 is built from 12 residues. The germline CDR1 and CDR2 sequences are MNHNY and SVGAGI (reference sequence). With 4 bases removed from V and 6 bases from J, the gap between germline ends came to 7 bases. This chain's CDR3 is CASSCSSNEQFF. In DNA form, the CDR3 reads TGTGCCAGCAGTTGCTCGAGCAATGAGCAGTTCTTC.

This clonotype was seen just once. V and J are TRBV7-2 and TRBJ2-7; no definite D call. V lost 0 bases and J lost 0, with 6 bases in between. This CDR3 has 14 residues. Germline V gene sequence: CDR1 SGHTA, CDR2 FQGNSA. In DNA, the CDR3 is TGTGCCAGCAGCTTAGCTGTCTTCTCCTACGAGCAGTACTTC. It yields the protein CASSLAVFSYEQYF.

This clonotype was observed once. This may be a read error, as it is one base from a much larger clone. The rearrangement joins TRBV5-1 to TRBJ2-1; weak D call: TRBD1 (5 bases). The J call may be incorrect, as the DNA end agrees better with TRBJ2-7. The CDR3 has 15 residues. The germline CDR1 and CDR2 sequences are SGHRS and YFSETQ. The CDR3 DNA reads TGCGCCAGCAGCCTAGATAGGGGCTCCTACAATGAGCAGTACTTC. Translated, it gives CASSLDRGSYNEQYF.